Included here is one T cell receptor (beta chain) sequence, with context. Its antigen is as yet unknown. Because the CDR3 is missing its conserved closing phenylalanine or tryptophan, this is likely a read error. The sample originates from a study of blood T cells in healthy people across ages. It was with a sample-barcoded 5' primer and a J-beta primer mix that a second PCR of roughly 7 to 12 cycles was run. TCRdb passed the 5' RACE reads through MiXCR, listing each CDR3 protein once. Of around 800,000 distinct CDR3 sequences listed, around 45% are singletons. Findings and limits, study-wide: A roughly linear age-dependent decrease characterized TCR beta diversity per million T cells. It was held that diversity estimates obtained from one million T cells represented underestimates. Unsorted PBMC material precluded a definitive naive versus antigen-experienced comparison. Researchers report that TCR beta diversity correlated strongly with naive T cell percentage.

This CDR3 has 15 amino acids. J gave up 7 bases and V 1 base, and 6 bases lay outside the gene matches. The germline gives CDR1 SGHRS, CDR2 YFSETQ. The sequenced material came from blood. The origin of this receptor is a man older than 75 in good health. This chain links TRBV5-1 with TRBJ1-4, with TRBD1 matching 8 bases. The CDR3 nucleotides are TGCGCCAGCAGCTTGCGAAACAGGGGGAGTGAAAAACTGTTTCTT. Amino acid sequence: CASSLRNRGSEKLFL.